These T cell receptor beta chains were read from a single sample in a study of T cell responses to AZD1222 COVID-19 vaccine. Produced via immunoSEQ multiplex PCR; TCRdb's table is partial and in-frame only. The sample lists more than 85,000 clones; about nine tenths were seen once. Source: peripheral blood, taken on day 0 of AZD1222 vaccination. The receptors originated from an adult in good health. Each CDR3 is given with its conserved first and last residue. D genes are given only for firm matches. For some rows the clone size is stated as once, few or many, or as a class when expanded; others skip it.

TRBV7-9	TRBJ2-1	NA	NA	TGTGCCAGCAGCTTAAGGCGCGGCCTTGCCAATGAGCAGTTCTTC	CASSLRRGLANEQFF
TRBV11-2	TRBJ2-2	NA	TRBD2	TGTGCCAGCAGCCCTAGCGGGATAGGGACCGGGGAGCTGTTTTTT	CASSPSGIGTGELFF
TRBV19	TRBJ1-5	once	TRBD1	TGTGCCAGTAGACCGGACAGGGGTCGGGGTCAGCCCCAGCATTTT	CASRPDRGRGQPQHF
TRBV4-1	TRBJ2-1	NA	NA	TGCGCCAGCAGCCAAAAGGGTAATGAGCAGTTCTTC	CASSQKGNEQFF
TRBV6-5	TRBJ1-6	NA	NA	TGTGCCAGCAGTTTTTGGGGGGGGGCTCGTGAACCCCTCCACTTT	CASSFWGGAREPLHF
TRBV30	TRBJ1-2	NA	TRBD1	TGTGCCTGGAGTCTAGGGGGCAACTATGGCTACACCTTC	CAWSLGGNYGYTF
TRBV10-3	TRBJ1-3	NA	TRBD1	TGTGCCATCAGTAGCGACAGGGGGGCAGGAAACACCATATATTTT	CAISSDRGAGNTIYF
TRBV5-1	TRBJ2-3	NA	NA	TGCGCCAGCAGACGTGGACAGGAGGGGGCAGATACGCAGTATTTT	CASRRGQEGADTQYF
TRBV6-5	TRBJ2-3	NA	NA	TGTGCCAGCAGTTACTCGGGACCGAGGACGACAGATACGCAGTATTTT	CASSYSGPRTTDTQYF
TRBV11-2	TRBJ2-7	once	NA	TGTGCCAGCAGCTTAGGTCAGGCCAGGACCTCCTACGAGCAGTACTTC	CASSLGQARTSYEQYF
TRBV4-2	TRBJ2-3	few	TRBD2	TGTGCCAGCAGCCAAGCTCTAGCGGGGGCGGGAGATACGCAGTATTTT	CASSQALAGAGDTQYF
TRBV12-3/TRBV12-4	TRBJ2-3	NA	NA	TGTGCCAGCGGCGGGACTTCAGATACGCAGTATTTT	CASGGTSDTQYF
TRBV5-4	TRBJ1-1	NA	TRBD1	TGTGCCAGCAGCTTGGCCGGACAGGGTTGGAACACTGAAGCTTTCTTT	CASSLAGQGWNTEAFF
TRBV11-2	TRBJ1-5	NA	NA	TGTGCCAGCAGCTGGGGACTGGACAATCAGCCCCAGCATTTT	CASSWGLDNQPQHF
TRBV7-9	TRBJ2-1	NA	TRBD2	TGTGCCAGCAGCCCTCTAGCGGGTGGGGAGCAGTTCTTC	CASSPLAGGEQFF
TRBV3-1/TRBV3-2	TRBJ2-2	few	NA	TGTGCCAGCAGCCAAGTAAGGGTCGGGGAGCTGTTTTTT	CASSQVRVGELFF